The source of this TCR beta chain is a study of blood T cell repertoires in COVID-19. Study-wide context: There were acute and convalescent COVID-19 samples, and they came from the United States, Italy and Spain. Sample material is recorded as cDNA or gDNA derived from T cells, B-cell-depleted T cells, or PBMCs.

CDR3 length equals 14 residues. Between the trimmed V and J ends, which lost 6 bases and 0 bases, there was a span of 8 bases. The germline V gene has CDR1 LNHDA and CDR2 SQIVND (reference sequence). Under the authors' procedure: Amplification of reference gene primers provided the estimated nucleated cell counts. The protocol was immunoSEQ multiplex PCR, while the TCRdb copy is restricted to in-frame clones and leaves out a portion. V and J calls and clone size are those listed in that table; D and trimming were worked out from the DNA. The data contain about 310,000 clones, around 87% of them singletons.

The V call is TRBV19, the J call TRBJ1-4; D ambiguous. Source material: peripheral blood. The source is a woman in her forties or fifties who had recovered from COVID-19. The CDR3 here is CASSLSATNEKLFF. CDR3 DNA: TGTGCCAGTAGCCTTAGTGCAACTAATGAAAAACTGTTTTTT.